This TCR beta chain was obtained from a study of blood T cell repertoires in COVID-19. Across the whole study: The study drew acute and convalescent COVID-19 samples from the United States, Italy and Spain. In each case, the material was cDNA or gDNA derived from T cells, B-cell-depleted T cells, or PBMCs.

The CDR3 consists of 14 residues. V dropped 5 bases and J dropped 5; count of bases not matched to a gene: 5. The germline V gene encodes CDR1 LNHDA and CDR2 SQIVND (reference sequence). Authors' methods: From reference gene primer amplification, estimates of nucleated cell counts were derived. Using immunoSEQ multiplex PCR, the repertoire was profiled, and TCRdb retains in-frame clones only, with some absent. The DNA was the basis for D and trimming; V, J and clone size are from that table. The table lists 200,000 to 300,000 clones, approximately 87% of them singletons, with less than 1.6% in the top ten.

This chain links TRBV19 with TRBJ1-5; 8 nucleotides line up with TRBD1. The sequence was obtained from a woman aged 35 to 49 who had recovered from COVID-19. Sequencing was performed on peripheral blood. The CDR3 region is CASSAGTGHQPQHF. The CDR3 region has the DNA TGTGCCAGTAGTGCCGGGACAGGTCATCAGCCCCAGCATTTT.